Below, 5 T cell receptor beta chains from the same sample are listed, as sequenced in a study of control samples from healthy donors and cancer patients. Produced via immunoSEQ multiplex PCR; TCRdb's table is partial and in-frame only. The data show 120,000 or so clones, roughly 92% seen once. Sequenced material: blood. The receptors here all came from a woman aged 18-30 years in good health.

The CDR3 loop reads CASSQVMGRGDTQYF. CDR3 sequence (DNA): TGTGCCAGCAGCCAAGTGATGGGGAGGGGAGATACGCAGTATTTT. The V call is TRBV4-2, the J call TRBJ2-3, with 7 bases matching TRBD2. The CDR3 has 15 residues. Trimming removed 1 base from V and 5 bases from J; junction bases left unmatched: 6. Germline loops: CDR1 LGHNA, CDR2 YNFKEQ.

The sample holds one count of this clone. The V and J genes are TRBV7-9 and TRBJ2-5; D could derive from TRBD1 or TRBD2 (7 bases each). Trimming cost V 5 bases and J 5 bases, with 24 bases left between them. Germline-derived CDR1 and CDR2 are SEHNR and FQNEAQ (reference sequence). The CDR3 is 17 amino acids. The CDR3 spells CASSPTSTGRAGETQYF. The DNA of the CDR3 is TGTGCCAGCAGCCCGACCTCGACAGGGAGGGCTGGTGAGACCCAGTACTTC. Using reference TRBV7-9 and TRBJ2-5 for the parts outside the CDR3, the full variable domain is DTGVSQNPRHKITKRGQNVTFRCDPISEHNRLYWYRQTLGQGPEFLTYFQNEAQLEKSRLLSDRFSAERPKGSFSTLEIQRTEQGDSAMYLCASSPTSTGRAGETQYFGPGTRLLVL.

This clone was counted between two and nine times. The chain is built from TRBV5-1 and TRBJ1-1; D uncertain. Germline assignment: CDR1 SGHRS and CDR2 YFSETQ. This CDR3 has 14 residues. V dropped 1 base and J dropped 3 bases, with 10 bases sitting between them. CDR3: CASSLQGSDTEAFF. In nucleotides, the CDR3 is TGCGCCAGCAGCTTGCAAGGGTCTGACACTGAAGCTTTCTTT.

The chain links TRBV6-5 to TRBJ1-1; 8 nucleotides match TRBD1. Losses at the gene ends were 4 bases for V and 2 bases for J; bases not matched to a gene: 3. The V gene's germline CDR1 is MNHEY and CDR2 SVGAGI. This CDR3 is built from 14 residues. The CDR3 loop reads CASSFDRGNTEAFF. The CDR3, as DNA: TGTGCCAGCAGTTTCGACAGGGGCAACACTGAAGCTTTCTTT.

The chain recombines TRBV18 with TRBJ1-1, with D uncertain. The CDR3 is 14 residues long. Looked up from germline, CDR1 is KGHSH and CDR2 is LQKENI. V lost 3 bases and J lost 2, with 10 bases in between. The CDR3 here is CASSPQELNTEAFF. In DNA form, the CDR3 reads TGTGCCAGCTCACCTCAGGAGCTCAACACTGAAGCTTTCTTT.